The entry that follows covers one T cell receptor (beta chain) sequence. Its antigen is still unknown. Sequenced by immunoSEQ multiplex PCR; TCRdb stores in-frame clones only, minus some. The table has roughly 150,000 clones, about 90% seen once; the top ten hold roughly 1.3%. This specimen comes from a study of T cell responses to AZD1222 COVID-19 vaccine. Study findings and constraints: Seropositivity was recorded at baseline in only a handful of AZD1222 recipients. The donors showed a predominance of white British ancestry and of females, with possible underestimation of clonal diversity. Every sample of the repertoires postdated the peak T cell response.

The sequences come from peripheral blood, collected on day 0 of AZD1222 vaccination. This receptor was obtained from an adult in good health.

CDR3 nucleotides: TGTGCCAGTAGTATGCAGGGGGGAGAGGCCTACGAGCAGTACTTC. This sequence encodes CASSMQGGEAYEQYF. The chain is built from TRBV19 and TRBJ2-7; D perhaps matches TRBD1 (7 bases). This CDR3 is 15 amino acids long. Germline CDR1 reads LNHDA; CDR2 reads SQIVND (reference sequence). V was cut by 3 bases and J by 2 bases, with 14 bases left in between.